The present TCR beta chain was sequenced within a study of molecular identifiers for immune sequencing clone quantification. Study details: Within a replicate experiment, RNA obtained from either roughly 20,000 or 100,000 naive CD8 cells was divided into five aliquots, and four of those aliquots were then sequenced. General study results and limits: Clonotypes topping 20 RNA copies carried over 97% of effector molecules but under 1% of naive ones. Spiked Jurkat TCR RNA equivalent to one cell reportedly surfaced among some 990,000 naive cells.

The CDR3 contains 20 residues. To note about this clonotype: Antigen specificity is unknown. A read error may produce the germline difference seen at one junction end.

Construction of naive CD8 libraries employed roughly 18,000 to 1,100,000 sorted cells together with 10%, 30% or 50% RNA. One entry per CDR3 protein, called by TCRdb with MiXCR from the PCR reads. The sample lists over 550,000 distinct CDR3 sequences, roughly 27% seen once, with 0.6% to 0.9% in the top ten. Sequencing was performed on naive CD8+ T cells from blood, with Jurkat cell RNA spiked in. Documented subset: FACS-sorted CD8+CD4-CCR7+CD45RA+ naive T cells. The clonotype comes from a human donor in good health. Some libraries in this study had Jurkat cell RNA spiked in. The chain recombines TRBV12-3 or TRBV12-4 with TRBJ2-5; TRBD1 is a possible D gene (5 bases). CDR3 loop: CASSLVVATNLPVGQEPQYF. The CDR3 DNA reads TGTGCCAGCAGTTTAGTAGTAGCCACCAACCTCCCGGTGGGGCAAGAGCCCCAGTACTTC.